Following are 7 T cell receptor beta chains from one sample sequenced in a study of T cell responses to AZD1222 COVID-19 vaccine. Assay used: immunoSEQ multiplex PCR; TCRdb lists only in-frame clones, some missing. The profile covers some 200,000 clones, with approximately 93% appearing a single time and 0.9% to 1.1% taken by the ten largest. The starting material was peripheral blood, obtained 28 days after the second AZD1222 dose. The receptors stem from an adult who received the AZD1222 COVID-19 vaccine.

This clone has just one count. The chain uses TRBV7-6 and TRBJ1-2; TRBD1 agrees at 8 bases. Trimming cost V 5 bases and J 1 base; bases outside gene matches: 6. Germline-derived CDR1 and CDR2 are SGHVS and FNYEAQ. The CDR3 contains 15 residues. CDR3 loop: CASSPGDRFNYGYTF. The DNA of the CDR3 is TGTGCCAGCAGCCCCGGGGACAGGTTTAACTATGGCTACACCTTC.

This chain connects TRBV7-6 to TRBJ2-1; D remains ambiguous. The CDR3 has 13 amino acids. V lost 1 base, J lost 6 bases, and 7 bases lay in between. The germline V gene has CDR1 SGHVS and CDR2 FNYEAQ. This CDR3 is CASSLGLVNEQFF. DNA for the CDR3: TGTGCCAGCAGCTTAGGGCTTGTCAATGAGCAGTTCTTC.

The rearrangement uses TRBV19 and TRBJ1-5; D is perhaps TRBD1 (6 bases). The CDR3 sequence is 16 residues long. Per the germline V gene, CDR1 is LNHDA and CDR2 is SQIVND (reference sequence). V was cut by 3 bases and J by 0 bases, with 12 bases left in between. Here the CDR3 reads CASSIHDRFSNQPQHF. The CDR3 DNA sequence: TGTGCCAGTAGTATTCATGACAGGTTTAGCAATCAGCCCCAGCATTTT.

V is TRBV7-9 and J is TRBJ2-5, with 11 bases identical to TRBD1. This CDR3 spans 16 amino acids. The ends lost 4 bases at V and 7 bases at J; junction bases unmatched: 11. Germline values: CDR1 SEHNR, CDR2 FQNEAQ (reference sequence). For the CDR3, the DNA is TGTGCCAGCAGCTCATTCCGGGACAGGGGGGTCGGGACCCAGTACTTC. It is translated as CASSSFRDRGVGTQYF.

V is TRBV27 and J is TRBJ1-4; D is ambiguous. Germline V CDR1 and CDR2: MNHEY, SMNVEV (reference sequence). This CDR3 region has 14 residues. Trimming took off 4 bases at V and 7 bases at J, with 13 bases between the two ends. CDR3: CASSSQYLTEKLFF. The CDR3 nucleotides are TGTGCCAGCAGTTCCCAGTACCTGACTGAAAAACTGTTTTTT.

The chain has TRBV5-4 and TRBJ1-1; D is uncertain. V lost 4 bases, J lost 1 base, and 14 bases lay in between. Germline values: CDR1 SGHNT, CDR2 YYREEE (reference sequence). The CDR3 is made up of 15 amino acids. The DNA of the CDR3 is TGTGCCAGCAGCCGTCGGACCTTGGAGAACACTGAAGCTTTCTTT. The encoded protein is CASSRRTLENTEAFF. Looking up the rest from reference TRBV5-4 and TRBJ1-1 gives the full variable domain: ETGVTQSPTHLIKTRGQQVTLRCSSQSGHNTVSWYQQALGQGPQFIFQYYREEENGRGNFPPRFSGLQFPNYSSELNVNALELDDSALYLCASSRRTLENTEAFFGQGTRLTVV.

This clone was detected once. CDR3 sequence (DNA): TGCGCCAGCAGCCAAGGGGTGGGCGAAACTAGCAATCAGCCCCAGCATTTT. Residues: CASSQGVGETSNQPQHF. The chain carries TRBV4-1 and TRBJ1-5; D is unresolved. The CDR3 length is 17 residues. V was cut by 1 base and J by 0 bases, with 13 bases left in between. CDR1 is MGHRA, CDR2 YSYEKL, per germline.